What follows is one T cell receptor (beta chain) and its context. This clonotype came up many times. The target of this receptor is not known. The sample holds no much larger clone one base away, and base qualities are not on file. TCR beta CDR3 regions were amplified from RNA transcripts. The first round of RT-PCR for the TCR CDR3 was performed with the HTBI primer set and the Qiagen OneStep RT-PCR kit. Libraries were constructed in a second round of multiplex PCR, after which size selection and purification were performed. The libraries were sequenced on an Illumina HiSeq2000 using paired-end 100 bp reads. The study's own analysis went as follows. Raw data were processed with SOAPnuke, discarding reads with adapters, uncalled bases, mean Phred below 15, or no exact constant-primer or identifier match. COPE v1.2.5 was used to merge the high-quality paired reads, and each unique nucleotide sequence was defined as a clonotype. MiTCR v1.1 was used to align the clonotypes against IMGT TRBV, TRBD and TRBJ reference segments. Analysis was restricted to V-J combinations with a frequency above 0.0001, which covered roughly 99% of repertoires. The TCS score was defined as F50 (clonal expansion) divided by E x V (chaos), with BLOSUM62-based TCRdist calculated between CDR3 peptides within each V-J. Welch's t-statistics and random forest reduced 514 V-J features to about 12, which were used in a naive Bayes classifier (R e1071). The public reads were run again by TCRdb, first through fastp at Q25 and then through MiXCR, and only productive beta chains were kept. For every CDR3 protein sequence, its rows merge into one entry that carries the most common genes and DNA. TCRdb's processing, not the study's, gives the V and J calls here. Across this sample there are 300,000 to 450,000 distinct CDR3 sequences, with 25% seen only once. Around 79% of the sample is held by the ten biggest clonotypes.

Reading the germline V gene gives CDR1 SGHAT and CDR2 FQNNGV. Ends trimmed: V by 5 bases, J by 6 bases; bases unmatched to a gene: 10. The CDR3, from cysteine to phenylalanine, totals 16 residues. Solely the CDR3 DNA is kept, with 48 bases framed from the first base. The sample belongs to a study of T cells in Graves' hyperthyroidism and ophthalmopathy (dated by TCRdb to the late 2010s). About the full investigation: Peripheral blood was sampled at the time of initial diagnosis, prior to any treatment. The paper describes TCR Vbeta CDR3 sequencing of fewer than 150 peripheral blood samples, made up of some 40 ophthalmopathy patients, around 78 hyperthyroidism patients and 17 progressor patients. For training and testing, the 100 patients in the discovery cohort were randomly divided in a 7:3 ratio. An independent validation cohort of 18 to 20 hyperthyroidism patients and about 15 patients who later progressed to ophthalmopathy tested prospective prediction of ophthalmopathy. After blood sampling, hyperthyroidism patients were treated with methimazole at a starting dose of 30 mg daily, and ophthalmopathy patients were treated with high-dose intravenous methylprednisolone. The study also compared thyroid tissue and blood T-cell repertoires from 5 to 7 Graves' hyperthyroidism patients. TCR V-J signatures able to tell the groups apart were searched for in a discovery cohort of 90 to 100 patients, of whom fewer than 45 had Graves' ophthalmopathy and around 57 had stable Graves' hyperthyroidism. The paper as a whole reports these results and caveats: In cross-validation, a model built on a 13 V-J signature told ophthalmopathy apart from stable hyperthyroidism with over 85% sensitivity and about 81% specificity, and in testing the same model reached 80%/75%. During validation, the model predicted progression to ophthalmopathy a median of roughly six months ahead of onset, with around 71% sensitivity and around 72% specificity. Most expanded thyroid clonotypes (frequency above 0.001) were also detected in blood, a finding suggesting that blood repertoires may reflect thyroid immune responses. No statistical method was used to fix the sample size in advance, and group allocation was not hidden from the investigators.

A patient counted as having stable Graves' hyperthyroidism if no progression to ophthalmopathy occurred over 18 months of follow-up. The hyperthyroidism patients were between 18 and 65 years old and newly diagnosed, with a disease duration of less than 2 months. Any patient with an uncontrolled infection, another autoimmune disease, pregnancy or lactation was excluded. Clinical symptoms, serum thyroxine and TRAb, thyroid ultrasound, and orbital computed tomography formed the basis for the diagnoses. Ficoll-Paque density gradient centrifugation was used to isolate PBMCs from 8 to 10 ml of fresh peripheral blood. Total RNA was extracted with Trizol reagent, and quality was checked on an Agilent 2100 Bioanalyzer.

The clonotype comes from a man between 50 and 59 years old with Graves' hyperthyroidism. The chain was built from TRBV11-2 and TRBJ2-3; 11 central bases correspond to TRBD2. The specimen sequenced was blood. The DNA sequence reads TGTGCCAGCAGCAAAATACTAGCGGGAGTAGGGGATACGCAGTATTTT. It specifies CASSKILAGVGDTQYF.